This TCR beta chain stems from a study of memory B cells and T cells in multiple sclerosis. The CDR3 sequence is 13 residues long. Germline V gene data show CDR1 as LNHDA and CDR2 as SQIVND (reference sequence). V gave up 0 bases and J gave up 5 bases, with 7 bases separating them. Stimulus-free culture yielded autoproliferating CFSE-dim and non-proliferating CFSE-high T cells, each sequenced separately. Pooled replicate wells came from approximately 50 million CFSE-labeled PBMCs cultured less than 8 days without stimulus. PBMCs were labeled with 0.5 to 0.65 uM CFSE and cultured without exogenous stimuli. About this clone: The antigen remains unidentified.

Findings and limits, study-wide: Normalization was needed because clone-set size differences affected shared clonotype counts.

Sequencing was performed with immunoSEQ multiplex PCR; in TCRdb, only in-frame clones are kept and a portion is missing. The sample has 46,000 or so clones, roughly 80% seen once. This clonotype originated in a human donor with multiple sclerosis. Sequenced sample: PBMCs from blood kept in culture. The rearrangement links TRBV19 to TRBJ1-1; tentative D call: TRBD1 (5 bases). This CDR3 is CASSIDGGTEAFF. CDR3 nucleotide sequence: TGTGCCAGTAGTATAGATGGGGGAACTGAAGCTTTCTTT.